This TCR beta chain derives from a study of naive and memory T cell subsets. Germline CDR1 reads LNHDA; CDR2 reads SQIVND (reference sequence). The CDR3 runs 15 residues. With V trimmed by 4 bases and J by 2 bases, 5 bases remained unmatched. Points from the study as a whole: TCR transcript changes with activation or differentiation may affect this RNA method.

TCR cDNA received a 3' ligated oligonucleotide that carried a UMI. Input was about 1 to 1000 ng of DNase-treated total RNA without cell sorting. This clonotype appeared a few times. Its matching antigen is unknown. Four PCR rounds used nested alpha and beta constant region primers plus the SP2 primer. For blood and skin samples, reverse transcription used TCR alpha and beta constant primers. One entry per CDR3 protein, called by TCRdb with MiXCR from the 5' RACE reads. The sample lists about 48,000 distinct CDR3 sequences, around 4.7% occurring once. This clonotype was sampled from a female donor in good health. V and J are TRBV19 and TRBJ2-1; 7 nucleotides agree with TRBD1. The CDR3 loop reads CASSTTGETYNEQFF. The CDR3 DNA follows: TGTGCCAGTAGTACTACAGGGGAAACCTACAATGAGCAGTTCTTC.